This note documents a single TCR beta chain sequence. Sequencing was performed with immunoSEQ multiplex PCR; in TCRdb, only in-frame clones are kept and a portion is missing. The sample has around 100,000 clones, around 93% seen once. The sample comes from a study of PD-L1 blockade in urothelial cancer. The V and J ends lost 0 bases and 7 bases respectively, with 26 bases between them. The germline V gene has CDR1 SGHRS and CDR2 YFSETQ. The CDR3 extends over 19 amino acids. The sample in question was PBMCs, obtained around atezolizumab (anti-PD-L1) treatment. This clonotype originated in a woman older than 75 with urothelial cancer. This sequence joins TRBV5-1 and TRBJ2-1, with D perhaps TRBD1 (9 bases). The DNA of the CDR3 is TGCGCCAGCAGCTTGGTCGGGACAGGGCTAAGCGGGAGAGGTAATGAGCAGTTCTTC. It is translated as CASSLVGTGLSGRGNEQFF.